Shown below are 14 T cell receptor beta chains from a single sample sequenced in a study of T cell clonality in common variable immunodeficiency. Study observations and caveats: Common variable immunodeficiency TCR beta sequences reportedly had fewer deletions and N-nucleotide insertions.

No antigen is known for these receptors. Only in-frame clones appear in the TCRdb table, and some are missing; sequencing was by immunoSEQ multiplex PCR. This sample contains 8,000 to 9,500 clones. The specimen was peripheral blood mononuclear cells. These receptors came from a human donor with common variable immunodeficiency.

For this clone: The sequence runs out 3 residues before the end of the CDR3; the remainder is reconstructed from the germline J gene. The rearrangement uses TRBV18 and TRBJ2-5; TRBD1 agrees at 7 bases. The germline gives CDR1 KGHSH, CDR2 LQKENI. This CDR3 has 14 residues. J was trimmed by 1 base and V by 4 bases; bases with no gene match: 3. Partial CDR3 DNA: TGTGCCAGCTCACGAGACAGGGCCCAAGAGACC. Protein product: CASSRDRAQET. The entire CDR3 sequence reads CASSRDRAQETQYF. The whole variable domain, remainder taken from reference TRBV18 and TRBJ2-5, is NAGVMQNPRHLVRRRGQEARLRCSPMKGHSHVYWYRQLPEEGLKFMVYLQKENIIDESGMPKERFSAEFPKEGPSILRIQQVVRGDSAAYFCASSRDRAQETQYFGPGTRLLVL.

By frequency, this clone registers medium-sized. The sequence runs out 3 residues before the end of the CDR3; the remainder is reconstructed from the germline J gene. The chain employs TRBV29-1 and TRBJ1-1, with a possible D match to TRBD1 (5 bases). The germline CDR1 and CDR2 sequences are SQVTM and ANQGSEA. The CDR3 extends over 13 amino acids. V lost 7 bases and J 1 base, leaving 13 bases between the germline ends. The chain's CDR3 is CSASVGGNTEAFF. The part of the CDR3 DNA that was read is TGCAGCGCCTCGGTCGGGGGGAACACTGAA. The whole variable domain, filled in from reference TRBV29-1 and TRBJ1-1, reads SAVISQKPSRDICQRGTSLTIQCQVDSQVTMMFWYRQQPGQSLTLIATANQGSEATYESGFVIDKFPISRPNLTFSTLTVSNMSPEDSSIYLCSASVGGNTEAFFGQGTRLTVV.

A note on this clone: With the read ending 3 residues before the CDR3 end, the germline J gene is used to fill in that end. V and J are TRBV19 and TRBJ1-4, with 8 bases identical to TRBD1. The ends lost 6 bases at V and 6 bases at J; junction bases unmatched: 6. CDR3 length: 14 residues. Germline V gene sequence: CDR1 LNHDA, CDR2 SQIVND (reference sequence). The CDR3 DNA, read in part, is TGTGCCAGTAGATGGACAGGGATAGATGAAAAA. As protein: CASRWTGIDEK. The whole CDR3 sequence is CASRWTGIDEKLFF.

Its frequency marks this clone as medium-sized (0.01 to 0.1%). The read terminates 3 residues ahead of where the CDR3 ends, so the germline J gene completes it. The V call is TRBV5-1, the J call TRBJ1-1; 7 bases are shared with TRBD1. V was clipped by 6 bases and J by 1 base; unmatched bases: 9. The CDR3 contains 15 residues. The germline V gene has CDR1 SGHRS and CDR2 YFSETQ. The chain's CDR3 is CASTNTGTANTEAFF. Incomplete CDR3 DNA: TGCGCCAGCACCAACACCGGGACAGCGAACACTGAA.

This clone is called medium-sized based on its frequency. The observed sequence ends 3 residues before the CDR3 terminus, with the missing tail filled in from the germline J gene. The V and J genes are TRBV6-4 and TRBJ2-3; D is perhaps TRBD1 (5 bases). V shed 3 bases and J shed 1 base, with 5 bases lying between them. The CDR3 extends over 13 amino acids. Germline V gene sequence: CDR1 MRHNA, CDR2 SNTAGT. Partial CDR3 DNA: TGTGCCAGCAGTGAACAGGGCACAGATACG. This codes for CASSEQGTDT. The whole CDR3 sequence is CASSEQGTDTQYF.

With regard to this clone: From the germline J gene comes the end of the CDR3, since the read stops 3 residues before it. J is TRBJ2-5 and V is TRBV7-9; D is undetermined. V lost 2 bases and J 5 bases, leaving 6 bases between the germline ends. CDR3 length equals 12 residues. The germline CDR1 and CDR2 sequences are SEHNR and FQNEAQ (reference sequence). The CDR3 sequence is CASSLIGETQYF. The sequenced part of the CDR3 DNA is TGTGCCAGCAGCTTAATAGGGGAGACC.

As regards this clone: From the germline J gene comes the end of the CDR3, since the read stops 3 residues before it. The J gene is TRBJ2-5, the V gene TRBV5-1; D is unclear. The CDR3 is 13 residues long. V lost 3 bases and J 7 bases, leaving 13 bases between the germline ends. CDR1 SGHRS and CDR2 YFSETQ come from the germline V gene. The CDR3 DNA, read in part, is TGCGCCAGCAGCTACGATCGTGCCGGGACC. Protein sequence: CASSYDRAGT. The full CDR3 is CASSYDRAGTQYF.

About this clone itself: The read halts 3 residues ahead of the CDR3 end, with the missing end drawn from the germline J gene. The genes are TRBV30 and TRBJ2-5; tentative D call: TRBD1 (5 bases). Trimming left V 5 bases short and J 7 bases short, with 11 bases between. The CDR3 totals 11 residues. Germline assignment: CDR1 GTSNPN and CDR2 SVGIG (reference sequence). Incomplete CDR3 DNA: TGTGCCTGGGGGTGGCAGGGGACC. This sequence encodes CAWGWQGT. The CDR3 in its entirety is CAWGWQGTQYF. Based on the CDR3 plus reference TRBV30 and TRBJ2-5, the full variable domain is SQTIHQWPATLVQPVGSPLSLECTVEGTSNPNLYWYRQAAGRGLQLLFYSVGIGQISSEVPQNLSASRPQDRQFILSSKKLLLSDSGFYLCAWGWQGTQYFGPGTRLLVL.

Concerning this clone: The read finishes 3 residues shy of the CDR3 end, and the germline J gene is used to complete it. This sequence joins TRBV11-3 and TRBJ2-7; tentatively, D is TRBD2 (5 bases). The V end lost 5 bases, the J end lost 1 base, and 12 bases lay between the germline ends. The CDR3 has 14 residues. The V gene's germline CDR1 is SGHNT and CDR2 YENEEA. Incomplete CDR3 DNA: TGTGCCAGCAGCCCAGGACTGAATTCCTACGAG. Its translation: CASSPGLNSYE. The full CDR3 protein is CASSPGLNSYEQYF. The full variable domain, rest sourced from reference TRBV11-3 and TRBJ2-7, is EAGVVQSPRYKIIEKKQPVAFWCNPISGHNTLYWYLQNLGQGPELLIRYENEEAVDDSQLPKDRFSAERLKGVDSTLKIQPAELGDSAVYLCASSPGLNSYEQYFGPGTRLTVT.

As for this clone: The read falls 3 residues short of the CDR3 end, and the missing part is taken from the germline J gene. This chain uses TRBV7-8 with TRBJ2-1; tentatively, D is TRBD1 (5 bases). V gave up 1 base and J gave up 1 base, with 8 bases separating them. From germline, CDR1 is SGHVS and CDR2 FQNEAQ. The CDR3 runs to 15 residues. The CDR3 sequence: CASSLVGASYNEQFF. The DNA read from the CDR3 is TGTGCCAGCAGCTTAGTAGGGGCTTCCTACAATGAG.

A word on this clone: Sequencing ends 3 residues short of the CDR3 end; the germline J gene provides the rest. The V and J genes are TRBV7-6 and TRBJ1-5; D possibly corresponds to TRBD1 (5 bases). This CDR3 region has 18 residues. V was pared by 1 base and J by 5 bases, with 21 bases between. CDR1 is SGHVS, CDR2 FNYEAQ, per germline. The sequenced part of the CDR3 DNA is TGTGCCAGCAGCTTAGGCCCCCCTTCGCAGGGAGGGCATCAGCCC. It encodes CASSLGPPSQGGHQP. The CDR3 as a whole reads CASSLGPPSQGGHQPQHF.

Concerning this clone: Read sequence stops 3 residues before the CDR3 end, and the germline J gene provides the missing end. The V call is TRBV7-9, the J call TRBJ2-5; D call uncertain. The CDR3 is made up of 14 amino acids. CDR1 and CDR2 from the germline V gene are SEHNR and FQNEAQ (reference sequence). V was shortened by 3 bases and J by 5 bases, with 13 bases between the two germline ends. This CDR3 is CASSLEYSQETQYF. CDR3 DNA (partial): TGTGCCAGCAGCTTGGAGTACAGTCAGGAGACC.

Measured by frequency, this clone is medium-sized. Read sequence stops 3 residues before the CDR3 end, and the germline J gene provides the missing end. The chain couples TRBV29-1 to TRBJ2-1; unclear D gene. V lost 6 bases and J 3 bases, leaving 3 bases between the germline ends. The V gene's germline CDR1 is SQVTM and CDR2 ANQGSEA. CDR3 length: 10 residues. The CDR3 is CSVGYNEQFF. CDR3 bases read: TGCAGCGTCGGCTACAATGAG.

About this clone itself: The read terminates 3 residues ahead of where the CDR3 ends, so the germline J gene completes it. The chain uses TRBV20-1 and TRBJ2-1, with 11 bases identical to TRBD2. The trim removed 5 bases at V and 7 bases at J, leaving 10 bases unmatched. CDR1 and CDR2 from the germline V gene are DFQATT and SNEGSKA (reference sequence). The CDR3 is 15 residues long. The CDR3 region is CSAPNSGGAGNEQFF. The part of the CDR3 DNA that was read is TGCAGTGCTCCCAATAGCGGGGGGGCTGGTAATGAG.